What follows describes a single T cell receptor (beta chain). Which antigen it targets is not known. No per-base quality is available; no much larger clone lies one base away. The data originate from a study of beta chain features in type 1 diabetes (dated by TCRdb to 2016 to 2019). With regard to the full study: Mean age, gender distribution, total cell number and subset yield were not different between patients and healthy donors. A total of approximately 110,000,000 sorted cells were examined across all samples, and a strong correlation was observed between cell number per subset and RNA yield. Whereas all 28 donors provided naive and central memory subsets, regulatory and stem cell-like memory subsets were isolated from just 8 patients and roughly eight healthy donors. In the study, TCRB repertoires of sorted circulating CD4+ T cell subsets from recently diagnosed type 1 diabetes patients were compared with those of matched healthy donors. The study at large found these results: Because cDNA was sequenced instead of genomic DNA, highly expressing activated cells could be over-represented, though the groups showed no difference in activation or CD3 levels. Because small numbers of individuals were included in the HLA sub-analyses, any influence of HLA type on TCRB rearrangement was left unresolved. Shorter templates might be favored by PCR, yet because patient and control samples were amplified and corrected together, any such skew would affect both groups equally. Patients with type 1 diabetes made fewer insertions and deleted more nucleotides at VDJ recombination sites, implying thymic rearrangement abnormalities. In all four CD4+ subsets, TCRB CDR3 length was moderately but significantly shorter in type 1 diabetes patients. Naive, central memory and regulatory TCRB repertoires appeared to be more similar among patients than among healthy donors.

Each donor gave one peripheral blood draw, about 110 mL on average, collected into heparinised tubes. A BD FACSAria II and a panel including CD45RO, CCR7, CD25, CD127, CD95 and CD27 were used to sort naive, central memory, regulatory and stem cell-like memory CD4+ T cells. All sorted populations exceeded 98% purity. Right away, PBMCs were isolated by Lymphoprep density gradient centrifugation and were stained directly, with no culture step. Samples were stained and sorted in pairs, with one healthy donor and one patient per experiment, so that batch effects were minimized. The entire amount of isolated RNA was reverse transcribed using the High Capacity cDNA Reverse Transcription Kit, so the sequenced TCRB transcripts were expressed ones. Naive, central memory and regulatory T cell samples underwent deep immunoSEQ sequencing, averaging about 3.57 million total reads per sample. Sorted cells were lysed in RLT buffer and RNA was extracted with DNase-treated RNeasy Micro or Mini kits, depending on cell number. Each cell subset was processed separately to prevent cross-contamination, with patient and healthy donor samples processed together. The immunoSEQ multiplex PCR was used to amplify TCRB sequences from cDNA, generating 87-bp fragments that spanned the CDR3 region. Amplicons were sequenced on the Illumina HiSeq platform. In the original analysis: PCR bias was computationally corrected using synthetic template baselines, reads within Hamming distance 2 were collapsed, and singletons that could not be merged were discarded. By aligning reads against IMGT, V, D and J genes, CDR3 length, and insertions or deletions at six rearrangement sites were assigned. Within each subset, clonotype counts were normalized to the number of sorted cells before true diversity and Gini coefficients were calculated with the tcR R package. The overlap coefficient, calculated on TCRB nucleotide sequences, was used to quantify repertoire sharing. What TCRdb holds here is the immuneACCESS table cut down to in-frame rearrangements. Part of the clones is not present; checked against another copy, under half of the missing clones reflect an unresolved V gene, and the others are unexplained. V and J calls and clone size follow that table, whereas D and trimming were derived from the DNA. The sample data list approximately 150,000 clones, and roughly 10% of these were observed just once. The ten top clones hold approximately 0.7% of the sample.

CDR1 and CDR2 were assigned from the germline V gene as MNHEY and SVGAGI. At the junction V is shortened by 3 bases and J by 5 bases, with 13 bases in between. Inclusive of the bounding cysteine and phenylalanine, the CDR3 is 14 residues long. The DNA shown is the 42-base CDR3, in frame from base 1. The sequenced sample consisted of central memory CD4+ T cells from blood. The chain links TRBV6-5 with TRBJ2-5, with a weak D call of TRBD2 (7 bases match). The TCR comes from a young man with type 1 diabetes. The DNA is as follows: TGTGCCAGCAGTTATGAGGGGGGGAGGGAGACCCAGTACTTC. Translated, it reads CASSYEGGRETQYF.